This is a list of T cell receptor beta chains from one sample in a study of blood T cell repertoires in COVID-19. This table comes from immunoSEQ multiplex PCR, and its TCRdb copy is limited to in-frame clones, with some not included. The table lists approximately 350,000 clones, 75% to 90% of them singletons. The sample comprised PBMCs or T cells enriched from blood (not recorded which). These receptors were obtained from a man aged 18 to 30 who had recovered from COVID-19. CDR3s include the opening cysteine and the closing phenylalanine or tryptophan. Each record gives: J gene, clone size, V gene, D gene, CDR3 protein, CDR3 DNA. D genes are given only for firm matches. For some rows the clone size is stated as once, few or many, or as a class when expanded; others skip it.

j_gene: TRBJ1-1; abundance: NA; v_gene: TRBV3-1/TRBV3-2; d_gene: NA; CDR3aa: CASSRLGGSAGNEAFF; CDR3nt: TGTGCCAGCAGCCGCCTAGGGGGATCCGCTGGGAATGAAGCTTTCTTT
j_gene: TRBJ1-4; abundance: NA; v_gene: TRBV29-1; d_gene: NA; CDR3aa: CSVAGATTNEKLFF; CDR3nt: TGCAGCGTGGCAGGGGCCACAACTAATGAAAAACTGTTTTTT
j_gene: TRBJ1-5; abundance: few; v_gene: TRBV4-1; d_gene: NA; CDR3aa: CASSQGRVSQPQHF; CDR3nt: TGCGCCAGCAGCCAAGGGAGGGTCAGTCAGCCCCAGCATTTT
j_gene: TRBJ2-7; abundance: NA; v_gene: TRBV13; d_gene: NA; CDR3aa: CASSLRGALTPYEQYF; CDR3nt: TGTGCCAGCAGCTTACGGGGGGCGCTGACCCCCTACGAGCAGTACTTC
j_gene: TRBJ2-5; abundance: NA; v_gene: TRBV5-1; d_gene: TRBD2; CDR3aa: CASSLAGGETQYF; CDR3nt: TGCGCCAGCAGCCTGGCGGGAGGAGAGACCCAGTACTTC
j_gene: TRBJ2-7; abundance: NA; v_gene: TRBV19; d_gene: TRBD2; CDR3aa: CASRPTSGISYEQYF; CDR3nt: TGTGCCAGTAGACCTACTAGCGGGATTTCCTACGAGCAGTACTTC
j_gene: TRBJ2-3; abundance: NA; v_gene: TRBV4-1; d_gene: TRBD2; CDR3aa: CASSQDGRVAYSTDTQYF; CDR3nt: TGCGCCAGCAGCCAAGATGGGAGGGTAGCCTATAGCACAGATACGCAGTATTTT
j_gene: TRBJ1-2; abundance: NA; v_gene: TRBV6-2/TRBV6-3; d_gene: NA; CDR3aa: CASSQAQGWYGYTF; CDR3nt: TGTGCCAGCAGTCAGGCGCAGGGTTGGTATGGCTACACCTTC
j_gene: TRBJ2-7; abundance: NA; v_gene: TRBV9; d_gene: NA; CDR3aa: CASSVGGNYEQYF; CDR3nt: TGTGCCAGCAGCGTAGGAGGCAACTACGAGCAGTACTTC
j_gene: TRBJ1-1; abundance: NA; v_gene: TRBV10-3; d_gene: NA; CDR3aa: CATRQGLNTEAFF; CDR3nt: TGTGCCACCCGGCAGGGCCTGAACACTGAAGCTTTCTTT
j_gene: TRBJ1-2; abundance: NA; v_gene: TRBV2; d_gene: TRBD1; CDR3aa: CASIPDRDYGYTF; CDR3nt: TGTGCCAGCATCCCGGACAGGGACTATGGCTACACCTTC
j_gene: TRBJ1-6; abundance: NA; v_gene: TRBV18; d_gene: NA; CDR3aa: CASSPGSSYNSPLHF; CDR3nt: TGTGCCAGCTCACCAGGGAGCTCCTATAATTCACCCCTCCACTTT
j_gene: TRBJ2-4; abundance: NA; v_gene: TRBV5-1; d_gene: NA; CDR3aa: CASSVQGAKNIQYF; CDR3nt: TGCGCCAGCAGCGTCCAGGGGGCCAAAAACATTCAGTACTTC
j_gene: TRBJ1-5; abundance: NA; v_gene: TRBV12-5; d_gene: NA; CDR3aa: CASWAGPFQPQHF; CDR3nt: TGTGCTAGTTGGGCAGGGCCTTTTCAGCCCCAGCATTTT
j_gene: TRBJ2-3; abundance: NA; v_gene: TRBV19; d_gene: TRBD1; CDR3aa: CASSIRQGRDTQYF; CDR3nt: TGTGCCAGTAGTATAAGACAGGGAAGGGATACGCAGTATTTT
j_gene: TRBJ1-5; abundance: NA; v_gene: TRBV24-1; d_gene: NA; CDR3aa: CATSIQTSNQPQHF; CDR3nt: TGTGCCACTTCAATACAGACTAGCAATCAGCCCCAGCATTTT
j_gene: TRBJ2-3; abundance: NA; v_gene: TRBV19; d_gene: TRBD2; CDR3aa: CASSIGLAGGIATQYF; CDR3nt: TGTGCCAGTAGTATAGGACTAGCGGGCGGAATAGCTACGCAGTATTTT
j_gene: TRBJ1-2; abundance: NA; v_gene: TRBV14; d_gene: NA; CDR3aa: CASSQSQYYGYTF; CDR3nt: TGTGCCAGCAGCCAGTCACAGTACTATGGCTACACCTTC
j_gene: TRBJ2-2; abundance: NA; v_gene: TRBV2; d_gene: TRBD1; CDR3aa: CASSDKGAPITGELFF; CDR3nt: TGTGCCAGCAGTGACAAGGGGGCTCCGATCACCGGGGAGCTGTTTTTT
j_gene: TRBJ2-7; abundance: few; v_gene: TRBV3-1/TRBV3-2; d_gene: NA; CDR3aa: CASSQDRGEQYF; CDR3nt: TGTGCCAGCAGCCAAGATAGGGGTGAGCAGTACTTC
j_gene: TRBJ2-2; abundance: NA; v_gene: TRBV24-1; d_gene: TRBD1; CDR3aa: CATSDRQGWGGELFF; CDR3nt: TGTGCCACCAGTGATCGACAGGGCTGGGGCGGGGAGCTGTTTTTT
j_gene: TRBJ1-2; abundance: NA; v_gene: TRBV19; d_gene: NA; CDR3aa: CASSIDQGNGYTF; CDR3nt: TGTGCCAGTAGTATAGACCAGGGAAATGGCTACACCTTC
j_gene: TRBJ2-3; abundance: NA; v_gene: TRBV19; d_gene: NA; CDR3aa: CASRKAGTRIVTQYF; CDR3nt: TGTGCCAGTAGGAAAGCGGGGACACGAATTGTTACGCAGTATTTT